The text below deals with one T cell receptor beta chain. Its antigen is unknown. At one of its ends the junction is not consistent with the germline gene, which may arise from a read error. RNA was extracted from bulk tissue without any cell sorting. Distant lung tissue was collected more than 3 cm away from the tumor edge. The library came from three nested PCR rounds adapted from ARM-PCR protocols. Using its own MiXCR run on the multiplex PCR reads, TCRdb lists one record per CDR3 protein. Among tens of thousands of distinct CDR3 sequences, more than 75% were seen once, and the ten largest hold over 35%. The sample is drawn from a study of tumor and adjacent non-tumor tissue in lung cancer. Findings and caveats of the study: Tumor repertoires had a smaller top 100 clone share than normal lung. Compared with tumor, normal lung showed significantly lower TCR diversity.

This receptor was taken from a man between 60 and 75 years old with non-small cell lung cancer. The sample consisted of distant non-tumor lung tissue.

The CDR3 DNA follows: TGTGCCACCGGCGGCCGGGCTGCAACCAAAAACATTCAGTATTTC. Protein: CATGGRAATKNIQYF. V usage is TRBV28 and J usage is TRBJ2-4, with no clear D. In germline, CDR1 is MDHEN, CDR2 SYDVKM. There are 15 residues in the CDR3.